The clone carrying this T cell receptor beta chain was seen repeatedly, ten times or more. The sample belongs to a study of T cells in Graves' hyperthyroidism and ophthalmopathy. V dropped 2 bases and J dropped 0 bases, with 9 bases sitting between them. The germline V gene encodes CDR1 KGHDR and CDR2 SFDVKD. The CDR3 sequence is 15 residues long. Participants, patients aged 18 to 65, had newly diagnosed hyperthyroidism with a duration under 2 months. Diagnoses used clinical symptoms, serum thyroxine and TRAb, thyroid ultrasound and orbital computed tomography. What was amplified from RNA transcripts were TCR beta CDR3 regions. HTBI primers were employed in a first-round RT-PCR of the TCR CDR3. From the multiplex PCR reads, TCRdb called clonotypes with MiXCR, one entry per CDR3 protein. The sample lists around 300,000 distinct CDR3 sequences; 13% were seen once.

V is TRBV24-1 and J is TRBJ2-5; TRBD1 might be the D (6 bases). The specimen was blood. The source is a woman aged 25 to 45 with Graves' hyperthyroidism that later progressed to Graves' ophthalmopathy. Here the CDR3 DNA reads TGTGCCACCAGTGATTATACAGGGAACCAAGAGACCCAGTACTTC. It encodes CATSDYTGNQETQYF.